The rows below give T cell receptor beta chains drawn from one sample of a study of cytotoxic CD8 clonotypes in ibrutinib-treated CLL. The data were produced by immunoSEQ multiplex PCR, yet TCRdb's version contains in-frame clones alone and is incomplete. The sample has under 200,000 clones; about four fifths are singletons. Sequences were derived from PBMCs, sampled after 12 months of ibrutinib treatment. These receptors all come from a human donor with chronic lymphocytic leukemia. Both conserved end residues are part of each CDR3. A D gene is named only where the DNA matches it firmly. Clone size is shown for a subset of rows, as once, few, many or a class of expanded clone.

>TRBV2|few|TRBJ1-5|.
TGTGCCAGCAGATCGGACGGGCCTGGGGGTCAGCCCCAGCATTTT
CASRSDGPGGQPQHF
>TRBV6-4|.|TRBJ2-7|.
TGTGCCAGCAGCAATGCTGAAGCGGGCGAGCAGTACTTC
CASSNAEAGEQYF
>TRBV7-8|.|TRBJ2-1|TRBD2
TGTGCCAGCAGCCCTGGCGGGACTAGGGAGTTCTTC
CASSPGGTREFF
>TRBV6-5|.|TRBJ1-1|.
TGTGCCAGCATCAGGGTGGGGTACACTGAAGCTTTCTTT
CASIRVGYTEAFF
>TRBV7-9|.|TRBJ2-7|TRBD1
TGTGCCAGCAGCCACAATCGGGACAGGGGCATCGGCTACGAGCAGTACTTC
CASSHNRDRGIGYEQYF
>TRBV4-3|few|TRBJ2-2|.
TGCGCCAGCAGCCAGGGAACGGGGATTTACACCGGGGAGCTGTTTTTT
CASSQGTGIYTGELFF
>TRBV7-2|.|TRBJ1-4|.
TGTGCCAGCAGCTTGTACATCTATTCTGGGGAAAAACTGTTTTTT
CASSLYIYSGEKLFF
>TRBV10-3|.|TRBJ2-7|.
TGTGCCATCAGTGACAGCTACGAGCAGTACTTC
CAISDSYEQYF
>TRBV7-9|many|TRBJ1-4|TRBD1
TGTGCCAGCAGCCGTGGACAGGAAAATGAAAAACTGTTTTTT
CASSRGQENEKLFF
>TRBV14|.|TRBJ2-2|TRBD2
TGTGCCAGCAGCCTGACTAGCGGGAGGGCCATTGGGGAGCTGTTTTTT
CASSLTSGRAIGELFF
>TRBV7-9|.|TRBJ2-2|TRBD1
TGTGCCAGCAGCCCCGACAGGGGGAACACCGGGGAGCTGTTTTTT
CASSPDRGNTGELFF
>TRBV15|.|TRBJ1-1|.
TGTGCCACCAGGGTCCAGCGGGGGGGCATGAACACTGAAGCCTTCTTT
CATRVQRGGMNTEAFF
>TRBV10-3|.|TRBJ2-7|TRBD2
TGTGCCATCAGTCATACTAGCGGGACTACCGTTTCCTACGAGCAGTACTTC
CAISHTSGTTVSYEQYF
>TRBV30|.|TRBJ2-2|.
TGTGCCTGGAGGGGTACAAGGGTTTCCACCGGGGAGCTGTTTTTT
CAWRGTRVSTGELFF
>TRBV4-3|.|TRBJ1-1|TRBD1
TGCGCCAGCAGCCAAGATCGAGGACAGGTGTACACTGAAGCTTTCTTT
CASSQDRGQVYTEAFF
>TRBV28|.|TRBJ2-7|.
TGTGCCAGCAGTTCTACAGGGTACGGCTACGAGCAGTACTTC
CASSSTGYGYEQYF
>TRBV30|.|TRBJ2-7|TRBD2
TGTGCCTGGAGCTTGGGCGGGGGGACCGGCGAGCAGTACTTC
CAWSLGGGTGEQYF
>TRBV20-1|.|TRBJ2-7|.
TGCAGTGCTACGAGGAAGGTCGAGCAGTACTTC
CSATRKVEQYF
>TRBV6-5|.|TRBJ2-3|.
TGTGCCAGCAGTCCGAGTGGAGATACGCAGTATTTT
CASSPSGDTQYF
>TRBV7-2|.|TRBJ2-1|TRBD1
TGTGCCAGCAGCTTGACAGGGGAGTCCTACAATGAGCAGTTCTTC
CASSLTGESYNEQFF
>TRBV7-9|.|TRBJ1-6|.
TGTGCCAGCGGGGCAGGATACTATAATTCACCCCTCCACTTT
CASGAGYYNSPLHF
>TRBV14|.|TRBJ2-1|TRBD2
TGTGCCAGCAGCCAAGATGGCGGGGGGGCGGTTGAGCAGTTCTTC
CASSQDGGGAVEQFF
>TRBV6-1|.|TRBJ1-2|TRBD1
TGTGCCAGCAGTAAACCCCCGGGACAGGGGTATGGCTACACCTTC
CASSKPPGQGYGYTF
>TRBV7-2|once|TRBJ1-3|.
TGTGCCAGCAGCTTAGAAGTCGCCAGGGGTTCTGGAAACACCATATATTTT
CASSLEVARGSGNTIYF
>TRBV7-8|.|TRBJ1-5|.
TGTGCCAGCAGCTTAGCGGGGTTCAGGCAGCCCCAGCATTTT
CASSLAGFRQPQHF
>TRBV28|once|TRBJ2-3|.
TGTGCCAGCCGTGGCGGGCTAACGAGCACAGATACGCAGTATTTT
CASRGGLTSTDTQYF
>TRBV9|.|TRBJ1-2|.
TGTGCCAGCAGCGTAGCTGGCCTTTCTAACTATGGCTACACCTTC
CASSVAGLSNYGYTF
>TRBV13|once|TRBJ2-3|.
TGTGCCAGCAGCTTTCCTGGAGCGGGTACGCAGTATTTT
CASSFPGAGTQYF
>TRBV6-5|.|TRBJ2-1|.
TGTGCCAGCAGGACGTGGGACTCCCTAAATGAGCAGTTCTTC
CASRTWDSLNEQFF
>TRBV7-2|.|TRBJ1-1|.
TGTGCCAGCAGCCCCCTGCAGGGCGGGTTCACTGAAGCTTTCTTT
CASSPLQGGFTEAFF
>TRBV9|.|TRBJ2-1|TRBD2
TGTGCCAGCAGCGTATCGGCTAGCGGGATCCATGAGCAGTTCTTC
CASSVSASGIHEQFF
>TRBV18|.|TRBJ1-1|.
TGTGCCAGCTCACCAACGGCAGGGAACACTGAAGCTTTCTTT
CASSPTAGNTEAFF
>TRBV5-5|.|TRBJ1-2|.
TGTGCCAGCAGCTTGCCCAGCGGTGGGAGGAACTATGGCTACACCTTC
CASSLPSGGRNYGYTF
>TRBV19|.|TRBJ2-5|.
TGTGCCAGTAGAGCCCGGGGGCGGGGGGAGACCCAGTACTTC
CASRARGRGETQYF
>TRBV30|.|TRBJ2-7|TRBD1
TGTGCCTGGGGGACAGGGGGCGCCCACGAGCAGTACTTC
CAWGTGGAHEQYF
>TRBV2|once|TRBJ1-4|.
TGTGCCAGCACCCCCCGACGGGCAACTAATGAAAAACTGTTTTTT
CASTPRRATNEKLFF
>TRBV2|few|TRBJ1-4|.
TGTGCCAGCGCAGGACAGTCTAATGAAAAACTGTTTTTT
CASAGQSNEKLFF
>TRBV5-1|.|TRBJ1-1|.
TGCGCCAGCAGCGTACAACAGGGTACGAACACTGAAGCTTTCTTT
CASSVQQGTNTEAFF
>TRBV5-6|.|TRBJ1-1|.
TGTGCCAGCAGCCAAATTTCCGGGGAAACCACTGAAGCTTTCTTT
CASSQISGETTEAFF
>TRBV4-1|.|TRBJ2-3|.
TGCGCCAGCAGCCAAGTGGGATGGTCCACAGATACGCAGTATTTT
CASSQVGWSTDTQYF
>TRBV28|.|TRBJ1-4|.
TGTGCCAGCACCGTTCGTCGTTTGGGGCGACTGTTTTTT
CASTVRRLGRLFF
>TRBV9|.|TRBJ1-3|.
TGTGCCAGCAGTGGGGGAGGGGGTAGAAACACCATATATTTT
CASSGGGGRNTIYF
>TRBV13|.|TRBJ2-3|.
TGTGCCAGCAGCTCCACAGGGTATCGCGGCACAGATACGCAGTATTTT
CASSSTGYRGTDTQYF
>TRBV4-1|once|TRBJ1-2|.
TGCGCCAGCAGCCAAGATCAGGGGATCGGTGGCTACACCTTC
CASSQDQGIGGYTF
>TRBV4-3|.|TRBJ2-5|TRBD2
TGCGCCAGCAGCCCGGGAGGGGGTGGAGGACCCGTGGGGAGGCAAGAGACCCAGTACTTC
CASSPGGGGGPVGRQETQYF
>TRBV6-5|.|TRBJ2-7|.
TGTGCCAGCAGTTACTCGATGGCCGGGTACGAGCAGTACTTC
CASSYSMAGYEQYF
>TRBV4-1|.|TRBJ2-5|.
TGCGCCAGCAGCCAACAAGGGGTGGGGACCCAGTACTTC
CASSQQGVGTQYF
>TRBV5-4|few|TRBJ1-1|.
TGTGCCAGCAGCCGGAGGGAACAAAACACTGAAGCTTTCTTT
CASSRREQNTEAFF
>TRBV10-3|.|TRBJ2-5|TRBD2
TGTGCCATCAGTGAGAGGACTAGCGGGCTCCAAGAGACCCAGTACTTC
CAISERTSGLQETQYF
>TRBV28|.|TRBJ1-1|TRBD1
TGTGCCAGCAGTTTAAGCGGGACAGGGGGTATGGATGCTTTCTTT
CASSLSGTGGMDAFF
>TRBV28|.|TRBJ2-7|.
TGTGCCAGCAGGCCCTCGGGGGCATACGAGCAGTACTTC
CASRPSGAYEQYF
>TRBV4-1|.|TRBJ2-7|.
TGCGCCAGCAGCCAAGATCCTCCTCCCACTCCCCGGGACGAGCAGTACTTC
CASSQDPPPTPRDEQYF
>TRBV6-5|.|TRBJ2-7|TRBD1
TGTGCCAGCAGCTTTCCAGGGGGATACGAGCAGTACTTC
CASSFPGGYEQYF
>TRBV25-1|.|TRBJ2-3|.
TGTGCCAGCAGTGTAGTCGGCGGCCCAGATACGCAGTATTTT
CASSVVGGPDTQYF
>TRBV15|.|TRBJ1-3|.
TGTGCCACCAGCCCCCGGCCACTCTCTGGAAACACCATATATTTT
CATSPRPLSGNTIYF
>TRBV4-3|.|TRBJ1-4|.
TGCGCCAGCAGCCGCTTCGGGCGGGAACAACTGTTTTTT
CASSRFGREQLFF
>TRBV4-1|many|TRBJ2-3|.
TGCGCCAGCAGCCAAGTGGATATGGGATTCACAGATACGCAGTATTTT
CASSQVDMGFTDTQYF
>TRBV19|.|TRBJ2-1|.
TGTGCCAGTAGTCCTCAGGGAGACCACAATGAGCAGTTCTTC
CASSPQGDHNEQFF
>TRBV27|.|TRBJ1-2|.
TGTGCCAGCAGTCCGCGGGACACCTTCTATGGCTACACCTTC
CASSPRDTFYGYTF
>TRBV7-9|.|TRBJ2-1|.
TGTGCCAGCAGCTTTGAGGCCTACAATGAGCAGTTCTTC
CASSFEAYNEQFF